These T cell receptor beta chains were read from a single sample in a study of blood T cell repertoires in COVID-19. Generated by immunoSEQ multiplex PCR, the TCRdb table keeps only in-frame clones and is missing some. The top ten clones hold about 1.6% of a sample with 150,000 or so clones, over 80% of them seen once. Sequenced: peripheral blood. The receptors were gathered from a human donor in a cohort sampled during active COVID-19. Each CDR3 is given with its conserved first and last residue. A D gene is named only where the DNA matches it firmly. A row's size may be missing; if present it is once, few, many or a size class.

TGTGCCAGTAGTATAGAAGGACAGGGAATATATGGCTACACCTTC,CASSIEGQGIYGYTF,TRBJ1-2,TRBV19,TRBD1,few
TGTGCCAGCAGCTTAGACAGGGGCCCCTACAATGAGCAGTTCTTC,CASSLDRGPYNEQFF,TRBJ2-1,TRBV11-3,NA,NA
TGTGCCAGCAGCCAAGTCGCGGGAAGCCGAGCTAGGGCCAACGTCCTGACTTTC,CASSQVAGSRARANVLTF,TRBJ2-6,TRBV3-1/TRBV3-2,NA,once
TGTGCCTGGAGGAGGGAGAGATACCGCTTGGGCTACACCTTC,CAWRRERYRLGYTF,TRBJ1-2,TRBV30,NA,NA
TGTGCCAGTAGTATAGATTGGAGGGACTACTCTGGAAACACCATATATTTT,CASSIDWRDYSGNTIYF,TRBJ1-3,TRBV19,NA,NA
TGTGCCAGCAGCCCTGGGACAGGTTGGCAAGAGACCCAGTACTTC,CASSPGTGWQETQYF,TRBJ2-5,TRBV4-2,TRBD1,few
TGTGCCTGGAGTGTATGGACAGGAGCAACTAATGAAAAACTGTTTTTT,CAWSVWTGATNEKLFF,TRBJ1-4,TRBV30,TRBD1,NA
TGTGCCAGCAGCCCACTCCCGGGACAGGGGGCTGAAGCTTTCTTT,CASSPLPGQGAEAFF,TRBJ1-1,TRBV3-1/TRBV3-2,TRBD1,NA
TGTGCCAGCAGCCAAGTAAAAGGACTAGCGGGATTTCGTGAGCAGTTCTTC,CASSQVKGLAGFREQFF,TRBJ2-1,TRBV3-1/TRBV3-2,TRBD2,NA
TGTGCCAGCTACTACGGGGAGCTGTTTTTT,CASYYGELFF,TRBJ2-2,TRBV28,NA,NA
TGTGCCAGCAGCCAGATCCAAGCGGGAGTAGGTAATGAGCAGTTCTTC,CASSQIQAGVGNEQFF,TRBJ2-1,TRBV7-3,TRBD2,NA
TGTGCCAGCTCACCCCAGGAAGGGGAATCAGATACGCAGTATTTT,CASSPQEGESDTQYF,TRBJ2-3,TRBV18,NA,NA
TGTGCCAGCAGCTCTATGGGGCGGGAGGGAAGGAGCTCCTACAATGAGCAGTTCTTC,CASSSMGREGRSSYNEQFF,TRBJ2-1,TRBV7-9,TRBD2,NA
TGTGCCAGCAGCCAAGAAAGAGGATCTGAAGCTTTCTTT,CASSQERGSEAFF,TRBJ1-1,TRBV3-1/TRBV3-2,NA,NA
TGTGCCAGCAGCTGGACAGACAGCAATCAGCCCCAGCATTTT,CASSWTDSNQPQHF,TRBJ1-5,TRBV7-2,NA,NA
TGTGCCAGCAGTAAACTAGCGGGAGGGGACGAGCAGTACTTC,CASSKLAGGDEQYF,TRBJ2-7,TRBV7-3,TRBD2,NA
TGTGCTAGCAGCCCACTAGCGGGAGGGACCACAGATACGCAGTATTTT,CASSPLAGGTTDTQYF,TRBJ2-3,TRBV7-7,TRBD2,NA
TGTGCCAGCAGCTTGATTGGACAGGACCCTAATACGCAGTATTTT,CASSLIGQDPNTQYF,TRBJ2-3,TRBV11-2,TRBD1,NA
TGTGCCAGCAGCTCTATCCCACGGGCTGAAGCTTTCTTT,CASSSIPRAEAFF,TRBJ1-1,TRBV7-3,NA,NA
TGTGCCAGCAGCTTCGTCGGAGAATCGGCATTGGAGCAGTTCTTC,CASSFVGESALEQFF,TRBJ2-1,TRBV11-1,NA,NA
TGTGCCAGCAGTTTATCCATTTTGGGGACAGGGTCAGGAGAAACTGAAGCTTTCTTT,CASSLSILGTGSGETEAFF,TRBJ1-1,TRBV27,TRBD1,NA
TGTGCCAGCAGCCAAGAACCACAGCGGTGGGATGGCTACACCTTC,CASSQEPQRWDGYTF,TRBJ1-2,TRBV3-1/TRBV3-2,NA,NA
TGTGCCAGCAGTCTACAGGGGCTAATGGCTTCACCCCTCCACTTT,CASSLQGLMASPLHF,TRBJ1-6,TRBV6-5,TRBD1,few
TGTGCCAGCAGGGGGACTAGCGGCTCATACAATGAGCAGTTCTTC,CASRGTSGSYNEQFF,TRBJ2-1,TRBV6-6,TRBD2,NA
TGTGCCAGCAGGGTTGGAGGCTCCTACGAGCAGTACTTC,CASRVGGSYEQYF,TRBJ2-7,TRBV28,NA,NA
TGTGCCAGCAGCCCCGCCGGGACAGGGAACAATGAGCAGTTCTTC,CASSPAGTGNNEQFF,TRBJ2-1,TRBV11-2,TRBD1,NA
TGTGCCAGCAGTTTAGCGACTAATCAGCCCCAGCATTTT,CASSLATNQPQHF,TRBJ1-5,TRBV12-3/TRBV12-4,NA,NA
TGCGCCAGCAGCCATCGACAGGGCACTAATGAAAAACTGTTTTTT,CASSHRQGTNEKLFF,TRBJ1-4,TRBV5-1,TRBD1,NA
TGCAGTGCTAGAGGGAGACAGACTCATTACTTC,CSARGRQTHYF,TRBJ2-7,TRBV20-1,NA,NA
TGTGCCAGCAGCCCCGGGGACAGGGGGCCCAATCAGCCCCAGCATTTT,CASSPGDRGPNQPQHF,TRBJ1-5,TRBV7-9,TRBD1,NA
TGTGCCAGCAGTTGGACTAGCGGGATTGAGACCCAGTACTTC,CASSWTSGIETQYF,TRBJ2-5,TRBV11-2,TRBD2,NA
TGTGCCAGCAGCCAAGAGACGGGGGTGCGTTACAATGAGCAGTTCTTC,CASSQETGVRYNEQFF,TRBJ2-1,TRBV3-1/TRBV3-2,NA,NA
TGCAGCGTTGTAAGGGCCACAGGGGGCGCAAATGGCTACACCTTC,CSVVRATGGANGYTF,TRBJ1-2,TRBV29-1,TRBD1,once
TGTGCCAGCAGTCAAAACGGACTAGGACGGGAGACCCAGTACTTC,CASSQNGLGRETQYF,TRBJ2-5,TRBV28,TRBD2,NA
TGTGCCAGCACTTTAAGGAGTTGGGACAGCCTTTCCTACGAGCAGTACTTC,CASTLRSWDSLSYEQYF,TRBJ2-7,TRBV5-6,TRBD1,NA
TGTGCCAGCAGCTTAAGTAAGCGGGATACGCAGTATTTT,CASSLSKRDTQYF,TRBJ2-3,TRBV7-2,NA,NA
TGTGCCAGCTCACCTCGTAGACAGGACAATCAGCCCCAGCATTTT,CASSPRRQDNQPQHF,TRBJ1-5,TRBV18,NA,NA
TGCGCCAGCAGCCCTTTGGAACGGAGCTCCTACGAGCAGTACTTC,CASSPLERSSYEQYF,TRBJ2-7,TRBV5-1,NA,NA
TGTGCCAGCAGCTTAATCCCCCCGGGGGGTTCACCCCTCCACTTT,CASSLIPPGGSPLHF,TRBJ1-6,TRBV7-9,NA,NA
TGTGCCAGCAGCTTGACTAGCGGTTCCTACAATGAGCAGTTCTTC,CASSLTSGSYNEQFF,TRBJ2-1,TRBV5-6,TRBD2,NA
TGTGCCAGCAGCCAAGTAGACACTGAAGCTTTCTTT,CASSQVDTEAFF,TRBJ1-1,TRBV3-1/TRBV3-2,NA,NA
TGTGCCACCAGTGGACTCGGGACTAGTGGTACAGATACGCAGTATTTT,CATSGLGTSGTDTQYF,TRBJ2-3,TRBV24-1,TRBD2,NA
TGTGCCAGCAGTTTTATAACCAGGGGTCAGCCCCAGCATTTT,CASSFITRGQPQHF,TRBJ1-5,TRBV28,NA,NA
TGTGCCAGCATGAAAGACAGAATAAATTCACCCCTCCACTTT,CASMKDRINSPLHF,TRBJ1-6,TRBV6-5,NA,NA
TGCGCCAGCAGCTTGGCGGGTGGGAGGAGCACCGGGGAGCTGTTTTTT,CASSLAGGRSTGELFF,TRBJ2-2,TRBV5-1,NA,NA
TGCGCCAGCAGCTTGGCCACTAGCAGAAGCACAGATACGCAGTATTTT,CASSLATSRSTDTQYF,TRBJ2-3,TRBV5-1,NA,NA
TGTGCCACCAGTGACATTGGGCTATACTCCTACAATGAGCAGTTCTTC,CATSDIGLYSYNEQFF,TRBJ2-1,TRBV24-1,NA,NA
TGTGCTAGCAGCTTAGACTTGGCTAGCGGGATCTATGAGCAGTTCTTC,CASSLDLASGIYEQFF,TRBJ2-1,TRBV7-7,TRBD2,NA
TGTGCCAGCAGGTTAACAGGGGGTTCTGAAAAACTGTTTTTT,CASRLTGGSEKLFF,TRBJ1-4,TRBV2,TRBD1,few
TGTGCCAGTAGTACGACTAGGAGCACAGATACGCAGTATTTT,CASSTTRSTDTQYF,TRBJ2-3,TRBV19,NA,NA
TGTGCCAGCAGCTTTTCCCTATACGAGCAGTACTTC,CASSFSLYEQYF,TRBJ2-7,TRBV5-5,NA,NA
TGTGCCAGTAGTATAGACAGGGGGTCGGATACGCAGTATTTT,CASSIDRGSDTQYF,TRBJ2-3,TRBV19,TRBD1,NA
TGCAGTGCTAGTCGGGAAGTTAAGTCGCCCCCCGAGCAGTACTTC,CSASREVKSPPEQYF,TRBJ2-7,TRBV20-1,NA,once
TGTGCCAGCCGAACAATAACCGCGAACACCGGGGAGCTGTTTTTT,CASRTITANTGELFF,TRBJ2-2,TRBV2,NA,few